The 15 T cell receptor beta chains below come from one sample, sequenced in a study of T cell changes during pregnancy in multiple sclerosis (dated by TCRdb to between 2017 and 2020). Library preparation employed the immunoSEQ multiplex PCR assay. TCRdb carries this immuneACCESS record with in-frame sequences only. Its versions omit some clonotypes, under half of them owing to an unresolved V gene in the studies checked, with the rest unexplained. The sample has about 94,000 clones on record, approximately 94% of them singletons. In total, the top ten clones hold over 0.85% of the sample. Sequenced material: peripheral blood, taken after pregnancy. These receptors came from a female donor with multiple sclerosis, enrolled in a pregnancy study.

This clone has more than one count but fewer than ten. The V gene is TRBV19, the J gene TRBJ2-7, with 9 bases that match TRBD1. Germline lookup yields CDR1 LNHDA and CDR2 SQIVND (reference sequence). Trimming at V came to 3 bases and at J to 1 base, leaving 4 bases not matched to a gene. The CDR3 is made up of 15 amino acids. The CDR3 loop is CASSIGTGSSYEQYF. In DNA, the CDR3 is TGTGCCAGTAGTATCGGGACAGGGAGTTCCTACGAGCAGTACTTC.

The table lists this clone with a count of one. V usage is TRBV15 and J usage is TRBJ2-7, with 7 bases matching TRBD2. V lost 0 bases, J lost 5 bases, and 1 base stayed unmatched. This CDR3 spans 13 amino acids. CDR1 LNHNV and CDR2 YYDKDF come from the germline V gene (reference sequence). As DNA, the CDR3 is TGTGCCACCAGCAGAGATGGGGGGGACGAGCAGTACTTC. This gives the protein CATSRDGGDEQYF. The whole variable domain, filled in from reference TRBV15 and TRBJ2-7, reads DAMVIQNPRYQVTQFGKPVTLSCSQTLNHNVMYWYQQKSSQAPKLLFHYYDKDFNNEADTPDNFQSRRPNTSFCFLDIRSPGLGDTAMYLCATSRDGGDEQYFGPGTRLTVT.

In its sample, this clone was seen once. The CDR3 DNA reads TGTGCCAGCAGTCCTCGCCGGACAGGGTACGAGGAAAAACTGTTTTTT. Protein: CASSPRRTGYEEKLFF. This chain uses TRBV27 with TRBJ1-4, with 8 bases that match TRBD1. The V segment lost 5 bases and the J segment 8 bases; nucleotides outside the gene matches: 13. CDR3 length: 16 residues. CDR1 and CDR2 from the germline V gene are MNHEY and SMNVEV (reference sequence).

This chain uses TRBV5-4 with TRBJ1-5; D not resolved. The CDR3 contains 13 residues. V shed 4 bases and J shed 5 bases, with 10 bases lying between them. Germline-derived CDR1 and CDR2 are SGHNT and YYREEE (reference sequence). The CDR3 region has the DNA TGTGCCAGCAGCCCGGGGAGGGATCAGCCCCAGCATTTT. It specifies CASSPGRDQPQHF. The variable domain in full, with the rest retrieved from reference TRBV5-4 and TRBJ1-5, is ETGVTQSPTHLIKTRGQQVTLRCSSQSGHNTVSWYQQALGQGPQFIFQYYREEENGRGNFPPRFSGLQFPNYSSELNVNALELDDSALYLCASSPGRDQPQHFGDGTRLSIL.

The chain couples TRBV5-6 to TRBJ2-3, with TRBD2 matching 13 bases. CDR3 length: 15 amino acids. Germline loops: CDR1 SGHDT, CDR2 YYEEEE. V shed 4 bases, J shed 4 bases, and the junction held 3 bases outside the gene matches. The DNA for the CDR3 is TGTGCCAGCAGCATTGGACTAGCGGGAGCAGATACGCAGTATTTT. Its translation: CASSIGLAGADTQYF.

This clone was recorded only once. At one end, the junction sequence differs from germline, possibly due to a read error. The rearrangement uses TRBV9 and TRBJ2-2; 8 positions match TRBD1. This CDR3 has 17 amino acids. Germline lookup yields CDR1 SGDLS and CDR2 YYNGEE. This chain's CDR3 is CASSVQLQGANTGELFF. CDR3 DNA sequence: TGTGCCAGCAGCGTCCAACTCCAGGGGGCGAATACCGGGGAGCTGTTTTTT.

CDR3 sequence (DNA): TGTGCCAGCAGTCCGCGACAGGCTACTCTCTACGAGCAGTACTTC. Translated: CASSPRQATLYEQYF. The chain uses TRBV27 and TRBJ2-7; the D gene is possibly TRBD1 (6 bases). V was cut by 5 bases and J by 3 bases, with 17 bases left in between. Germline CDR1 reads MNHEY; CDR2 reads SMNVEV (reference sequence). The CDR3 consists of 15 residues.

The rearrangement uses TRBV19 and TRBJ1-1; no reliable D call. The CDR3 runs to 16 residues. V was cut by 1 base and J by 0 bases, with 12 bases left in between. Germline V CDR1 and CDR2: LNHDA, SQIVND (reference sequence). CDR3 sequence (DNA): TGTGCCAGTAGTATAGTTTCTAGAGCCGTGAACACTGAAGCTTTCTTT. Protein sequence: CASSIVSRAVNTEAFF.

The chain recombines TRBV5-6 with TRBJ2-7, with D possibly matching TRBD1 (6 bases). V was trimmed by 0 bases and J by 0 bases, leaving 10 bases between them. The V gene's germline CDR1 is SGHDT and CDR2 YYEEEE. The CDR3 loop spans 15 amino acids. The CDR3 nucleotides are TGTGCCAGCAGCTTGGAGGGGGTTAGCTCCTACGAGCAGTACTTC. Translating it yields CASSLEGVSSYEQYF.

This clone was detected once. V usage is TRBV5-1 and J usage is TRBJ2-1; 7 nucleotides match TRBD2. V lost 0 bases and J lost 5; bases outside the gene matches: 5. Germline values: CDR1 SGHRS, CDR2 YFSETQ. There are 15 residues in the CDR3. CDR3 region: CASSLGTSANNEQFF. DNA for the CDR3: TGCGCCAGCAGCTTGGGCACTAGCGCGAACAATGAGCAGTTCTTC.

The chain joins TRBV6-1 to TRBJ2-7, with 7 bases matching TRBD1. The ends lost 6 bases at V and 2 bases at J; junction bases unmatched: 4. Germline V lookup: CDR1 MNHNS, CDR2 SASEGT. CDR3 length: 13 residues. The CDR3 is CASRVTGAYEQYF. The CDR3, as DNA: TGTGCCAGCAGGGTTACAGGGGCCTACGAGCAGTACTTC.

The DNA for the CDR3 is TGTGCCAGCAGCTTAGCAAAAAGACAGGGTGATTGGCATGAGCAGTTCTTC. The encoded protein is CASSLAKRQGDWHEQFF. This chain uses TRBV7-9 with TRBJ2-1, with 7 bases lining up with TRBD1. Germline CDR1 SEHNR, CDR2 FQNEAQ (reference sequence). The junction had 13 bases not matched to a gene; V was cut back by 0 bases and J by 8 bases. CDR3 size: 17 residues.

This rearrangement joins TRBV5-6 to TRBJ2-1, with D perhaps TRBD1 (5 bases). From germline, CDR1 is SGHDT and CDR2 YYEEEE. The CDR3 runs to 13 residues. V shed 1 base and J shed 6 bases, with 8 bases lying between them. This chain's CDR3 is CASSLIQGNEQFF. The CDR3 region has the DNA TGTGCCAGCAGCTTGATCCAGGGCAATGAGCAGTTCTTC.

V is TRBV7-7 and J is TRBJ2-7; 8 bases align to TRBD2. The CDR3 covers 19 residues. V shed 5 bases, J shed 0 bases, and the junction held 18 bases outside the gene matches. Germline-derived CDR1 and CDR2 are SSHAT and FNYEAQ (reference sequence). As DNA, the CDR3 is TGTGCCAGCAGCCACAATTTCATGGAGCAGAGCGGGAGCTCCTACGAGCAGTACTTC. Its protein product is CASSHNFMEQSGSSYEQYF.

J is TRBJ2-1 and V is TRBV5-4, with unresolved D. Trimming removed 0 bases from V and 0 bases from J, with 7 bases in between. The CDR3 has 15 residues. CDR1 and CDR2 from the germline V gene are SGHNT and YYREEE (reference sequence). The CDR3 sequence is CASSLGRYSYNEQFF. The CDR3 nucleotides are TGTGCCAGCAGCTTGGGTCGCTACTCCTACAATGAGCAGTTCTTC.